This T cell receptor (beta chain) was identified during a study of response to subunit inactivated influenza vaccine. The sample holds many counts of this clonotype. Germline CDR1 and CDR2: SGHDN and FVKESK. V lost 1 base and J lost 3, with 6 bases in between. The CDR3 has 14 amino acids. TCRdb fed the RT-PCR reads into MiXCR, producing one record per CDR3 protein. This sample has hundreds of thousands of distinct CDR3 sequences, with approximately 14% found just once. Material: PBMCs from blood, obtained less than 13 days after vaccination. The receptor comes from a man aged 50 to 60 who received an inactivated influenza vaccine. The genes are TRBV14 and TRBJ2-2; no clear D gene. CDR3 bases: TGTGCCAGCAGCCAAGTCTTCGACACCGGGGAGCTGTTTTTT. Translating it yields CASSQVFDTGELFF.